Presented here are 20 T cell receptor beta chains from one specimen sequenced in a study of T cell responses to AZD1222 COVID-19 vaccine. Assay used: immunoSEQ multiplex PCR; TCRdb lists only in-frame clones, some missing. Altogether some 140,000 clones are present, over 85% being singletons, with the ten largest covering about 5%. Source: peripheral blood, taken on day 0 of AZD1222 vaccination. The receptors come from an adult in good health.

The chain is built from TRBV24-1 and TRBJ2-2, with D hard to call. This CDR3 is built from 15 residues. Germline CDR1 reads KGHDR; CDR2 reads SFDVKD. V was clipped by 3 bases and J by 1 base, with 8 bases between them. This chain's CDR3 is CATSDRWMNTGELFF. The CDR3 DNA is TGTGCCACCAGTGATCGATGGATGAACACCGGGGAGCTGTTTTTT.

The chain carries TRBV2 and TRBJ2-3, with TRBD1 identical over 11 bases. The CDR3 sequence is 16 residues long. V shed 4 bases and J 2 bases; nucleotides not matched to a gene: 5. The germline CDR1 and CDR2 sequences are SNHLY and FYNNEI. DNA for the CDR3: TGTGCCAGCAGTGGGGGACAGGGGGTCCCCACAGATACGCAGTATTTT. Encoded protein: CASSGGQGVPTDTQYF.

The rearrangement joins TRBV30 to TRBJ1-1; no definite D call. CDR1 is GTSNPN, CDR2 SVGIG, per germline (reference sequence). V was trimmed by 2 bases and J by 9 bases, leaving 22 bases between them. This CDR3 has 15 residues. The DNA for the CDR3 is TGTGCCTGGAGTACCCTCCTAAGGCAAAGCGAAAAAGCTTTCTTT. It translates to CAWSTLLRQSEKAFF.

This chain links TRBV28 with TRBJ1-3; a possible D gene is TRBD1 (5 bases). The V end was cut by 2 bases, the J end by 5 bases, with 13 bases between. CDR1 MDHEN and CDR2 SYDVKM come from the germline V gene. This CDR3 comprises 15 residues. CDR3 residues: CASSLAGPVRNTIYF. In DNA form, the CDR3 reads TGTGCCAGCAGTTTAGCGGGACCGGTTAGAAACACCATATATTTT.

This CDR3 is CASSFIDPLETQYF. In DNA form, the CDR3 reads TGCGCCAGCAGCTTTATTGACCCCTTGGAGACCCAGTACTTC. The chain is built from TRBV5-1 and TRBJ2-5, with D unclear. Trimming removed 2 bases from V and 5 bases from J, with 13 bases in between. The CDR3 consists of 14 residues. Per the germline V gene, CDR1 is SGHRS and CDR2 is YFSETQ.

V usage is TRBV19 and J usage is TRBJ2-5; tentatively, D is TRBD1 (6 bases). CDR3 length equals 15 residues. V was shortened by 3 bases and J by 6 bases, with 17 bases between the two germline ends. Germline loops: CDR1 LNHDA, CDR2 SQIVND (reference sequence). The CDR3 DNA reads as TGTGCCAGTAGTATCAGGGGCAGGTCGGGAAAGACCCAGTACTTC. This encodes CASSIRGRSGKTQYF.

This clone occurred a few times. This chain connects TRBV7-9 to TRBJ2-3; 9 bases line up with TRBD2. The germline gives CDR1 SEHNR, CDR2 FQNEAQ (reference sequence). V was pared by 5 bases and J by 2 bases, with 14 bases of the junction left unmatched. The CDR3 contains 18 residues. The CDR3 reads CASSKSGTSSKDTDTQYF. The CDR3 DNA reads as TGTGCCAGCAGCAAATCCGGGACTAGCTCCAAAGACACAGATACGCAGTATTTT.

The chain uses TRBV7-8 and TRBJ2-3; 14 bases line up with TRBD2. The germline V gene encodes CDR1 SGHVS and CDR2 FQNEAQ. The CDR3 is 16 amino acids. Unmatched junction bases numbered 2, after V lost 2 bases and J lost 4 bases. The CDR3 loop is CASSLPGLAGADTQYF. Written as DNA, the CDR3 is TGTGCCAGCAGCTTACCGGGACTAGCGGGAGCAGATACGCAGTATTTT.

J is TRBJ1-1 and V is TRBV30, with no clear D. The CDR3 runs to 12 residues. Looked up from germline, CDR1 is GTSNPN and CDR2 is SVGIG (reference sequence). V lost 0 bases, J lost 5 bases, and 7 bases lay in between. CDR3 bases: TGTGCCTGGAGTGTAACCGGGACTGAAGCTTTCTTT. It is translated as CAWSVTGTEAFF.

This clone is categorized as medium-sized. This chain connects TRBV4-3 to TRBJ1-1; D is unclear. The CDR3 covers 13 residues. Germline loops: CDR1 LGHNA, CDR2 YSLEER. With 3 bases removed from V and 3 bases from J, the gap between germline ends came to 8 bases. CDR3 in DNA: TGCGCCAGCAGCCACGGAGTGTACACTGAAGCTTTCTTT. It specifies CASSHGVYTEAFF.

This clone was picked up one time. This chain joins TRBV19 and TRBJ2-7; D ambiguous. The germline gives CDR1 LNHDA, CDR2 SQIVND (reference sequence). CDR3 length: 13 amino acids. Trimming removed 3 bases at V and 4 bases at J, with 10 bases between. The CDR3 coding sequence is TGTGCCAGTAGTATCCCCTCAGGATACGAGCAGTACTTC. Its protein product is CASSIPSGYEQYF.

The J gene is TRBJ2-3, the V gene TRBV9, with 9 nucleotides matching TRBD2. The germline gives CDR1 SGDLS, CDR2 YYNGEE. After removal of 0 bases from V and 4 bases from J, the junction contained 3 bases not matched to a gene. The CDR3 contains 15 residues. DNA of the CDR3: TGTGCCAGCAGCGTAGAGGGCGGGAGGGCAGATACGCAGTATTTT. As protein: CASSVEGGRADTQYF. The variable domain in full, with the rest retrieved from reference TRBV9 and TRBJ2-3, is DSGVTQTPKHLITATGQRVTLRCSPRSGDLSVYWYQQSLDQGLQFLIQYYNGEERAKGNILERFSAQQFPDLHSELNLSSLELGDSALYFCASSVEGGRADTQYFGPGTRLTVL.

This clone came up a few times. The rearrangement joins TRBV6-5 to TRBJ2-2; D is possibly TRBD1 or TRBD2 (5 bases each). Looked up from germline, CDR1 is MNHEY and CDR2 is SVGAGI. The CDR3 contains 16 residues. Trimming pared 3 bases from V and 6 bases from J, leaving 17 bases between. The CDR3 loop is CASSYDPLGAAGELFF. CDR3 in DNA: TGTGCCAGCAGTTATGACCCACTAGGGGCGGCCGGGGAGCTGTTTTTT.

V is TRBV10-3 and J is TRBJ2-5; D gene uncertain. The CDR3 runs 13 residues. Germline V lookup: CDR1 ENHRY, CDR2 SYGVKD. V shed 2 bases and J shed 5 bases, with 9 bases lying between them. The CDR3 sequence: CAISEDIEETQYF. DNA for the CDR3: TGTGCCATCAGTGAGGACATCGAGGAGACCCAGTACTTC.

V usage is TRBV5-4 and J usage is TRBJ2-3; D gene ambiguous. V was pared by 3 bases and J by 2 bases, with 13 bases between. Germline V CDR1 and CDR2: SGHNT, YYREEE (reference sequence). The length of the CDR3 is 15 residues. The CDR3 spells CASSSRGRTTDTQYF. CDR3 nucleotide sequence: TGTGCCAGCAGCTCCCGTGGGCGGACCACAGATACGCAGTATTTT.

This sequence joins TRBV11-3 and TRBJ2-1; 9 nucleotides match TRBD2. The CDR3 has 16 residues. J gave up 8 bases and V 5 bases, and 13 bases lay outside the gene matches. The germline gives CDR1 SGHNT, CDR2 YENEEA. Written as DNA, the CDR3 is TGTGCCAGCAGCCCGGGGCTAGCGGGGTCCTGGGATGAGCAGTTCTTC. This sequence encodes CASSPGLAGSWDEQFF.

A word on this clone: A read error may produce the germline difference seen at one junction end. CDR3 sequence: CASSIGPENGKLFF. The CDR3 nucleotides read TGTGCCAGTAGTATCGGCCCGGAGAATGGAAAACTGTTTTTT. The chain uses TRBV19 and TRBJ1-4; D unclear. Germline V gives CDR1 LNHDA, CDR2 SQIVND (reference sequence). The CDR3 totals 14 residues.

The chain links TRBV27 to TRBJ2-7; 12 bases line up with TRBD1. The V and J ends lost 11 bases and 4 bases, in that order; junction bases with no gene match: 9. CDR3 length: 14 residues. Germline CDR1 reads MNHEY; CDR2 reads SMNVEV (reference sequence). The DNA for the CDR3 is TGTGCCTCAGGCCGGGGACAGGGGGCTTACGAGCAGTACTTC. Protein product: CASGRGQGAYEQYF.

This clone is a singleton in its sample. The chain combines TRBV23-1 with TRBJ2-1, with D perhaps matching TRBD1 (6 bases). TRBV23-1 is assigned to the ORF class and has an uncertain function. V shed 4 bases and J shed 4 bases, with 17 bases lying between them. This CDR3 has 16 amino acids. Here the CDR3 reads CASSPPGTTEYNEQFF. In DNA form, the CDR3 reads TGCGCCAGCAGTCCCCCCGGGACAACAGAGTACAATGAGCAGTTCTTC.

The chain couples TRBV4-1 to TRBJ1-2; the D is unclear. Trimming shortened V by 1 base and J by 3 bases, and 12 bases separated the two germline ends. The CDR3 covers 15 residues. The germline gives CDR1 MGHRA, CDR2 YSYEKL. Here the CDR3 DNA reads TGCGCCAGCAGCCAAGGGCTTCGACTTGACTATGGCTACACCTTC. This encodes CASSQGLRLDYGYTF.